This T cell receptor (beta chain) was retrieved from a study of identical twins. General study findings and limits: Fewer insertions marked abundant cord blood beta clonotypes; young adult naive trended weakly, memory not at all. Within beta out-of-frame sequences, the excess sharing observed between twins was weaker. Twin-shared out-of-frame alpha sequences were enriched for low generation probability.

This clonotype was seen a few times. Antigen unknown. TCRdb analysed the 5' RACE reads with MiXCR anew, one entry per CDR3 protein. The sample lists 310,000 or so distinct CDR3 sequences, about 8.1% occurring once. The CDR3 contains 12 residues. The germline V gene encodes CDR1 MDHEN and CDR2 SYDVKM. The ends were cut back, 7 bases at V and 2 bases at J, with 9 bases in the middle. This sample was shared with a second study, whose subject was yellow fever vaccine responses in identical twins. This second study notes: Twins' T cell vaccine responses reportedly looked partly convergent, partly personalized.

The sequence was collected from a young woman in good health. The material sequenced was memory (CD45RO+) T cells sorted from blood. V is TRBV28 and J is TRBJ2-7; no firm D call. CDR3 in amino acids: CASTYSTYEQYF. DNA for the CDR3: TGTGCCAGCACGTACAGTACCTACGAGCAGTACTTC.